This record looks at one T cell receptor beta chain sequence and its context. Its antigen is still unknown. From 5'RACE with constant-segment primers came TCR alpha and TCR beta cDNA libraries that carried sample barcodes and UMIs. MiXCR, applied by TCRdb to the 5' RACE reads, yields one record per CDR3 protein. Of more than 200,000 distinct CDR3 sequences in the sample, around 17% are singletons; the top ten hold approximately 3.5%. This sample was included in a study of T-cell memory formation after mild COVID-19. Study outcomes and limitations: Mainly CM and EM harbored the contracting CD4+ clones; mainly EMRA harbored the CD8+ ones.

CDR3 length equals 13 residues. Between the trimmed V and J ends, which lost 4 bases and 3 bases, there was a span of 8 bases. Germline V CDR1 and CDR2: SGHTA, FQGNSA. Sequencing input: PBMCs or a T cell subset sorted from them (not recorded which). The chain combines TRBV7-2 with TRBJ2-3; no clear D gene. This receptor was obtained from a man younger than 30 who had mild COVID-19 (a few samples of this study predate the infection). Cell type and time point are not known. CDR3: CASSSITTDTQYF. For the CDR3, the DNA is TGTGCCAGCAGCTCAATAACTACAGATACGCAGTATTTT.